This T cell receptor (beta chain) was retrieved from a study of T cell changes during pregnancy in multiple sclerosis (dated by TCRdb to between 2019 and 2020). In terms of the full investigation: In women with multiple sclerosis, the researchers looked at how the T cell repertoire shifted as pregnancy progressed.

The library was made by the immunoSEQ multiplex PCR assay. TCRdb holds this immuneACCESS table with in-frame rearrangements only. Some clones are missing; in checked studies, unresolved V genes explain under half, and the rest has no known cause. This sample gives around 50,000 clones in total; around 94% of them show up just once. The ten top clones hold 0.4% to 0.55% of the sample. Note on this clone: Its binding antigen is unknown. Per-base quality was not reported, and no clone a single base away is much larger than it.

The CDR3 sequence holds 15 residues, the cysteine and phenylalanine included. Just CDR3 DNA is preserved here, 45 bases in frame from base 1. CDR1 and CDR2 are read off the germline V gene as SGHTA and FQGNSA. V is pruned by 3 bases and J by 1 base, leaving 4 bases of the junction without a gene match. This sequence originates from a female donor with multiple sclerosis, enrolled in a pregnancy study. The sequencing here drew on CD4+ T cells from peripheral blood mononuclear cells, taken in the first trimester of pregnancy. Rearrangement joined TRBV7-2 to TRBJ1-1, with 8 central nucleotides matching TRBD1. The CDR3 region has the sequence CASSFWTGWNTEAFF. In nucleotide form, the sequence is TGTGCCAGCAGCTTCTGGACAGGGTGGAACACTGAAGCTTTCTTT.